The next 25 T cell receptor beta chains were all read from a single sample in a study of beta chain features in type 1 diabetes. All of the isolated RNA was reverse transcribed, so expressed TCRB transcripts were sequenced. Only in-frame clones appear in the TCRdb table, and some are missing; sequencing was by immunoSEQ multiplex PCR. This sample has under 950,000 clones, with 17% found just once. The sample comprised naive CD4+ T cells from blood. The receptors shown here come from a woman aged 18-29 years in good health.

This clone was detected a few times. The chain recombines TRBV9 with TRBJ2-3, with D tentatively TRBD2 (5 bases). Germline V gene data show CDR1 as SGDLS and CDR2 as YYNGEE. Trimming stripped 6 bases from V and 0 bases from J, with 8 bases between. There are 13 residues in the CDR3. The DNA of the CDR3 is TGTGCCAGCACGCCGGGAAGCACAGATACGCAGTATTTT. Residues: CASTPGSTDTQYF.

The rearrangement links TRBV7-2 to TRBJ2-7, with D perhaps matching TRBD2 (5 bases). The CDR3 covers 14 residues. In germline, CDR1 is SGHTA, CDR2 FQGNSA. V was clipped by 5 bases and J by 1 base, with 12 bases between them. The CDR3 DNA reads as TGTGCCAGCAGCCCGGACTGGGGATCCTACGAGCAGTACTTC. Protein product: CASSPDWGSYEQYF. Using reference TRBV7-2 and TRBJ2-7 for the parts outside the CDR3, the full variable domain is GAGVSQSPSNKVTEKGKDVELRCDPISGHTALYWYRQSLGQGLEFLIYFQGNSAPDKSGLPSDRFSAERTGGSVSTLTIQRTQQEDSAVYLCASSPDWGSYEQYFGPGTRLTVT.

This clone was found a few times. This chain uses TRBV2 with TRBJ2-1; no firm D call. The CDR3 is 14 amino acids. Per the germline V gene, CDR1 is SNHLY and CDR2 is FYNNEI. V shed 5 bases and J shed 8 bases, with 16 bases lying between them. As DNA, the CDR3 is TGTGCCAGCAGTCCCCATTCGCCCCCCGATGAGCAGTTCTTC. The encoded protein is CASSPHSPPDEQFF.

The rearrangement joins TRBV4-2 to TRBJ2-3, with TRBD2 identical over 9 bases. The ends lost 2 bases at V and 0 bases at J; junction bases unmatched: 3. Germline V gives CDR1 LGHNA, CDR2 YNFKEQ. There are 16 residues in the CDR3. The CDR3 sequence is CASSQLTSGSTDTQYF. CDR3 nucleotides: TGTGCCAGCAGCCAACTCACTAGCGGGAGCACAGATACGCAGTATTTT.

As regards this clone: Other DNA variants within this sample encode the same CDR3. The chain is built from TRBV18 and TRBJ2-5; TRBD1 might be the D (6 bases). V lost 2 bases to trimming and J lost 4 bases, with 11 bases between them. The CDR3 extends over 14 amino acids. The germline gives CDR1 KGHSH, CDR2 LQKENI. CDR3 amino acids: CASSPRTGIETQYF. The DNA of the CDR3 is TGTGCCAGCTCACCAAGAACAGGGATAGAGACCCAGTACTTC.

This chain uses TRBV4-2 with TRBJ1-4; no clear D gene. V lost 0 bases, J lost 0 bases, and 5 bases lay in between. Per the germline V gene, CDR1 is LGHNA and CDR2 is YNFKEQ. The CDR3 totals 15 residues. The CDR3 is CASSQDRTTNEKLFF. CDR3 nucleotides: TGTGCCAGCAGCCAAGATCGGACAACTAATGAAAAACTGTTTTTT.

CDR3 nucleotides: TGTGCCACCGCGGACAGGGTTTATGATACGCAGTATTTT. Its translation is CATADRVYDTQYF. This chain joins TRBV28 and TRBJ2-3; the match to TRBD1 covers 8 bases. CDR3 length: 13 amino acids. Unmatched junction bases numbered 9, after V lost 10 bases and J lost 6 bases. Per germline, CDR1 MDHEN and CDR2 SYDVKM.

This chain joins TRBV25-1 and TRBJ2-2, with D unclear. CDR1 is MGHDK and CDR2 is SYGVNS in the germline V gene. V was cut by 3 bases and J by 5 bases, with 16 bases left in between. The CDR3 is 16 amino acids. The CDR3 reads CASSDPANGVTGELFF. DNA of the CDR3: TGTGCCAGCAGTGATCCTGCTAACGGAGTAACCGGGGAGCTGTTTTTT.

In this sample, this clone turned up a few times. The chain combines TRBV5-6 with TRBJ1-2, with no clear D. Trimming took 6 bases from V and 2 from J, leaving 20 bases between them. The CDR3 runs to 16 residues. Germline V CDR1 and CDR2: SGHDT, YYEEEE. In nucleotides, the CDR3 is TGTGCCAGCACCTTAGGGAGCGTGGCCGAGAACTATGGCTACACCTTC. Translated, it gives CASTLGSVAENYGYTF. The complete variable domain, with remaining parts taken from reference TRBV5-6 and TRBJ1-2, reads DAGVTQSPTHLIKTRGQQVTLRCSPKSGHDTVSWYQQALGQGPQFIFQYYEEEERQRGNFPDRFSGHQFPNYSSELNVNALLLGDSALYLCASTLGSVAENYGYTFGSGTRLTVV.

This clone has just a few counts. This chain connects TRBV21-1 to TRBJ2-7; the table's D call of TRBD1 was not tested on the DNA. TRBV21-1 is assigned pseudogene status. The CDR3 contains 16 residues. The CDR3 loop is CASSKPGGQESYEQYF. CDR3 bases: TGTGCCAGCAGCAAACCTGGGGGACAGGAATCCTACGAGCAGTACTTC.

This clone has only a few counts. Distinct nucleotide sequences in the sample also encode this CDR3. V and J are TRBV7-3 and TRBJ1-1; D is unclear. Looked up from germline, CDR1 is SGHTA and CDR2 is FQGTGA. Deletions cut 4 bases from V and 1 base from J, with 7 bases between. The CDR3 is made up of 13 amino acids. This CDR3 reads CASSSSSNTEAFF. In DNA form, the CDR3 reads TGTGCCAGCAGCTCATCATCGAACACTGAAGCTTTCTTT.

The chain combines TRBV6-8 with TRBJ2-7; a weak D match, TRBD2 (6 bases). Germline lookup yields CDR1 MNHGY and CDR2 SAAAGT. This CDR3 has 17 amino acids. With 5 bases removed from V and 2 bases from J, the gap between germline ends came to 22 bases. The CDR3 coding sequence is TGTGCCAGCAGTACAGCGGGCCGGGCGGGCTCCCCCTACGAGCAGTACTTC. As protein: CASSTAGRAGSPYEQYF.

A note on this clone: Other DNA sequences of this sample code for an identical CDR3. V usage is TRBV28 and J usage is TRBJ2-1; D uncertain. V dropped 2 bases and J dropped 0 bases, with 8 bases sitting between them. Germline V lookup: CDR1 MDHEN, CDR2 SYDVKM. The CDR3 is 15 residues long. DNA of the CDR3: TGTGCCAGCAGTTTAGGGCAGAGCTCCTACAATGAGCAGTTCTTC. This codes for CASSLGQSSYNEQFF.

The chain carries TRBV18 and TRBJ1-1; TRBD1 matches 7 bases. Germline V gene lookup returns CDR1 KGHSH and CDR2 LQKENI. There are 15 residues in the CDR3. Losses at the gene ends were 4 bases for V and 1 base for J; bases not matched to a gene: 6. The DNA of the CDR3 is TGTGCCAGCTCACGGAGGGACAGTCAGAACACTGAAGCTTTCTTT. Its protein product is CASSRRDSQNTEAFF.

The chain carries TRBV2 and TRBJ2-3; 8 positions match TRBD2. V was clipped by 10 bases and J by 0 bases; unmatched bases: 6. Germline CDR1 and CDR2: SNHLY and FYNNEI. This CDR3 has 14 residues. CDR3 bases: TGTGCCACCGTAGAGCGGGAGAGCACAGATACGCAGTATTTT. It is translated as CATVERESTDTQYF.

This clone has more than one count but fewer than ten. The chain couples TRBV5-1 to TRBJ2-3; D remains ambiguous. V was pared by 0 bases and J by 1 base, with 6 bases between. The CDR3 contains 14 residues. Germline V gene lookup returns CDR1 SGHRS and CDR2 YFSETQ. The CDR3, as DNA: TGCGCCAGCAGCTTGGATCTCGGCACAGATACGCAGTATTTT. This sequence encodes CASSLDLGTDTQYF.

This clone was found a few times. J is TRBJ2-1 and V is TRBV9; D possibly corresponds to TRBD1 (5 bases). In germline, CDR1 is SGDLS, CDR2 YYNGEE. Between the trimmed V and J ends, which lost 1 base and 4 bases, there was a span of 12 bases. The CDR3 is made up of 15 amino acids. The CDR3 protein is CASSVSPRVYNEQFF. The CDR3 DNA follows: TGTGCCAGCAGCGTATCCCCCAGGGTGTACAATGAGCAGTTCTTC.

V and J are TRBV15 and TRBJ2-5; 10 bases fit TRBD2. The CDR3 spans 15 residues. Trimming at V came to 3 bases and at J to 5 bases, leaving 6 bases not matched to a gene. Germline V gene data show CDR1 as LNHNV and CDR2 as YYDKDF (reference sequence). CDR3 in amino acids: CATSSRLAGWETQYF. CDR3 nucleotide sequence: TGTGCCACCAGCAGCAGACTAGCGGGTTGGGAGACCCAGTACTTC.

The chain links TRBV19 to TRBJ2-5, with 14 bases fitting TRBD2. V was clipped by 5 bases and J by 5 bases; unmatched bases: 7. Germline V gene data show CDR1 as LNHDA and CDR2 as SQIVND (reference sequence). The CDR3 spans 16 residues. The CDR3 nucleotides are TGTGCCAGTAGTGTCGGACTAGCGGGAGGTCTGGAGACCCAGTACTTC. It specifies CASSVGLAGGLETQYF.

The chain employs TRBV5-4 and TRBJ2-5, with 7 nucleotides matching TRBD1. This CDR3 has 14 residues. The germline gives CDR1 SGHNT, CDR2 YYREEE (reference sequence). The V segment lost 4 bases and the J segment 1 base; nucleotides outside the gene matches: 4. The CDR3 spells CASSLGQAQETQYF. For the CDR3, the DNA is TGTGCCAGCAGCCTAGGACAGGCCCAAGAGACCCAGTACTTC.

The chain employs TRBV19 and TRBJ2-7; D is possibly TRBD2 (7 bases). The V end lost 6 bases, the J end lost 2 bases, and 14 bases lay between the germline ends. The CDR3 has 14 residues. From germline, CDR1 is LNHDA and CDR2 SQIVND (reference sequence). CDR3 loop: CASSPRGGPYEQYF. CDR3 nucleotide sequence: TGTGCCAGTAGCCCTAGGGGGGGGCCCTACGAGCAGTACTTC.

This clone was counted a few times. This chain connects TRBV28 to TRBJ2-7; perhaps D is TRBD1 or TRBD2 (5 bases each). The CDR3 consists of 13 residues. Trimming pared 8 bases from V and 7 bases from J, leaving 18 bases between. The V gene's germline CDR1 is MDHEN and CDR2 SYDVKM. The CDR3 DNA follows: TGTGCCAGCCGGACTTCAGGGCCGCGGGAGCAGTACTTC. The encoded protein is CASRTSGPREQYF.

This clone was seen a handful of times. V gene TRBV7-2 combines with J gene TRBJ2-7; D could derive from TRBD1 or TRBD2 (5 bases each). Trimming removed 5 bases at V and 5 bases at J, with 19 bases between. The germline V gene has CDR1 SGHTA and CDR2 FQGNSA. This CDR3 has 15 residues. The DNA for the CDR3 is TGTGCCAGCAGCGCCAGGGCGGCGGGTTACCACGAGCAGTACTTC. This sequence encodes CASSARAAGYHEQYF.

V gene TRBV5-1 combines with J gene TRBJ2-1; 8 bases line up with TRBD2. Germline trimming cut 5 bases from V and 7 bases from J; bases unmatched to any gene: 8. The CDR3 consists of 14 residues. Looked up from germline, CDR1 is SGHRS and CDR2 is YFSETQ. The CDR3 region is CASRTAGVGNEQFF. The DNA for the CDR3 is TGCGCCAGCAGAACAGCGGGAGTGGGTAATGAGCAGTTCTTC.

This sequence joins TRBV10-3 and TRBJ2-7, with D possibly TRBD1 on 5 matching bases. Trimming took 10 bases from V and 4 from J, leaving 11 bases between them. CDR3 length equals 11 residues. CDR1 and CDR2 from the germline V gene are ENHRY and SYGVKD. CDR3: CATVQGYEQYF. CDR3 bases: TGTGCCACGGTCCAGGGTTACGAGCAGTACTTC.